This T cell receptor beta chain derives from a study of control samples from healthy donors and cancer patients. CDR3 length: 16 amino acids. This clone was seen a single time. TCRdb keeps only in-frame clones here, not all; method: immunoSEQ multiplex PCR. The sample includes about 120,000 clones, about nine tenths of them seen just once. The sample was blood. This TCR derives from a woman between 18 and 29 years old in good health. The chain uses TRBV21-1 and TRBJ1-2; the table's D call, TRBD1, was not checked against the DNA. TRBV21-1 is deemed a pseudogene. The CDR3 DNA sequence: TGTGCCAGCAGCAAAGTGGGGCCACGAGACTGCTATGGCTACACCTTC. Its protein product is CASSKVGPRDCYGYTF.